The entry below gives a single T cell receptor (beta chain) sequence along with its context. Germline CDR1 is MNHNY and CDR2 is SVGAGI (reference sequence). The CDR3 is made up of 14 amino acids. V lost 6 bases and J lost 8, with 14 bases in between. The data are from a study of blood T cell repertoires in COVID-19. The assay was immunoSEQ multiplex PCR, and TCRdb's table has in-frame clones only and misses some. The sample records 190,000 or so clones, approximately 90% being singletons. The sequence was collected from a woman in her twenties or thirties who had recovered from COVID-19. The V and J genes are TRBV6-6 and TRBJ1-6; TRBD1 might be the D (6 bases). Material for sequencing was PBMCs or T cells enriched from blood (not recorded which). Here the CDR3 DNA reads TGTGCCAGCAGACCGGACGCAGGGGATTCACCCCTCCACTTT. This sequence encodes CASRPDAGDSPLHF.